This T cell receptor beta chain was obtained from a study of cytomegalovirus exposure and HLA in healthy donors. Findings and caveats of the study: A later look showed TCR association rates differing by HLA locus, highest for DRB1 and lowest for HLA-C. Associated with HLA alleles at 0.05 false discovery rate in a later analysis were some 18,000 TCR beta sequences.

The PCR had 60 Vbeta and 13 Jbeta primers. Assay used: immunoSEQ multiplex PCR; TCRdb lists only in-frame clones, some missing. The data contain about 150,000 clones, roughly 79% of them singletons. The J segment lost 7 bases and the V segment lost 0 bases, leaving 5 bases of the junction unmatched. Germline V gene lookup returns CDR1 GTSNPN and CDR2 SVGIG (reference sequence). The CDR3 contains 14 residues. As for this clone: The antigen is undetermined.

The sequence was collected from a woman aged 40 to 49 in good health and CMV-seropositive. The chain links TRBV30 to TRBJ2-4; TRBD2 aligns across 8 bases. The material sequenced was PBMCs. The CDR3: CAWSVAGGTNIQYF. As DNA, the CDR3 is TGTGCCTGGAGTGTGGCGGGGGGCACGAACATTCAGTACTTC. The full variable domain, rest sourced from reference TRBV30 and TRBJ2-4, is SQTIHQWPATLVQPVGSPLSLECTVEGTSNPNLYWYRQAAGRGLQLLFYSVGIGQISSEVPQNLSASRPQDRQFILSSKKLLLSDSGFYLCAWSVAGGTNIQYFGAGTRLSVL.